One sample yielded the 28 T cell receptor beta chains listed below, sequenced in a study of blood T cell repertoires in COVID-19 (dated by TCRdb to the early 2020s). Library preparation used the immunoSEQ multiplex PCR assay. What TCRdb holds here is the immuneACCESS table cut down to in-frame rearrangements. Part of the clones is not present; checked against another copy, under half of the missing clones reflect an unresolved V gene, and the others are unexplained. The sample records 84,000 or so clones, around 94% of which are singletons. 6.3% of the sample lies in the top ten. The sample was peripheral blood. The origin of the receptors is a woman in her fifties or sixties with active COVID-19.

The chain is built from TRBV24-1 and TRBJ1-5, with 7 bases identical to TRBD1. Germline V lookup: CDR1 KGHDR, CDR2 SFDVKD. This CDR3 contains 17 residues. Unmatched junction bases numbered 13, after V lost 5 bases and J lost 4 bases. CDR3: CATSAGQGVPSNQPQHF. CDR3 coding DNA: TGTGCCACCAGTGCGGGGCAGGGGGTTCCCTCTAATCAGCCCCAGCATTTT.

The chain is built from TRBV19 and TRBJ2-7, with TRBD1 matching over 8 bases. The CDR3 has 16 amino acids. Losses at the gene ends were 4 bases for V and 2 bases for J; bases not matched to a gene: 10. From germline, CDR1 is LNHDA and CDR2 SQIVND (reference sequence). CDR3 loop: CASSKETGVRTYEQYF. The CDR3, as DNA: TGTGCCAGTAGTAAAGAGACAGGGGTCAGGACCTACGAGCAGTACTTC.

The chain uses TRBV7-8 and TRBJ2-1; D is ambiguous. The CDR3 spans 15 residues. Germline assignment: CDR1 SGHVS and CDR2 FQNEAQ. Trimming took 2 bases from V and 8 from J, leaving 16 bases between them. In DNA, the CDR3 is TGTGCCAGCAGCTTATTGGCAGGCCAAGTGGATGAGCAGTTCTTC. It translates to CASSLLAGQVDEQFF.

This clone was picked up one time. The genes are TRBV11-2 and TRBJ1-4; D is possibly TRBD1 (6 bases). Germline V CDR1 and CDR2: SGHAT, FQNNGV. The V gene lost 0 bases and the J gene lost 8 bases, with 19 bases spanning the gap. This CDR3 has 17 amino acids. CDR3 nucleotide sequence: TGTGCCAGCAGCTTAGATCTGGGGTTGGGGGCTAGGGAAAAACTGTTTTTT. It is translated as CASSLDLGLGAREKLFF.

This clone was counted between two and nine times. The chain uses TRBV12-3 or TRBV12-4 and TRBJ1-2; no clear D. Trimming shortened V by 6 bases and J by 5 bases, and 13 bases separated the two germline ends. The CDR3 sequence is 13 residues long. The CDR3 DNA reads TGTGCCAGCAGCCGACAATCCTCATATGGCTACACCTTC. It specifies CASSRQSSYGYTF.

The V and J genes are TRBV9 and TRBJ2-7, with D maybe TRBD2 (6 bases). Germline CDR1 is SGDLS and CDR2 is YYNGEE. The CDR3 is made up of 14 amino acids. The ends were cut back, 4 bases at V and 2 bases at J, with 13 bases in the middle. The CDR3 reads CASSPRTTAYEQYF. In DNA, the CDR3 is TGTGCCAGCAGCCCTAGGACTACCGCCTACGAGCAGTACTTC.

This clone has just one count. The J gene is TRBJ1-2, the V gene TRBV30; possible D gene TRBD1, 5 bases. Germline values: CDR1 GTSNPN, CDR2 SVGIG (reference sequence). The V and J ends lost 6 bases and 4 bases respectively, with 21 bases between them. The CDR3 consists of 15 residues. In DNA, the CDR3 is TGTGCCTGCTTTCACTCGGGCAGGGTTGGCTATGGCTACACCTTC. This translates into CACFHSGRVGYGYTF.

The V and J genes are TRBV28 and TRBJ2-2; 9 bases are a match to TRBD1. Looked up from germline, CDR1 is MDHEN and CDR2 is SYDVKM. The CDR3 runs to 16 residues. J lost 5 bases, V lost 6 bases, and 10 bases had no gene match. Here the CDR3 DNA reads TGTGCCAGCAGCCCACAGGGGGCCGCGGGAACCGGGGAGCTGTTTTTT. Amino acids: CASSPQGAAGTGELFF.

The rearrangement links TRBV6-6 to TRBJ2-3; 10 bases fit TRBD1. The CDR3 consists of 14 residues. V lost 6 bases, J lost 4 bases, and 4 bases stayed unmatched. Germline CDR1 is MNHNY and CDR2 is SVGAGI (reference sequence). The CDR3 coding sequence is TGTGCCAGCAGGACGGACAGGGGGGCAGATACGCAGTATTTT. Translating gives CASRTDRGADTQYF.

The chain employs TRBV19 and TRBJ1-3, with TRBD1 identical over 9 bases. CDR3 length: 16 amino acids. V was pared by 4 bases and J by 0 bases, with 4 bases of the junction left unmatched. Germline lookup yields CDR1 LNHDA and CDR2 SQIVND (reference sequence). CDR3 bases: TGTGCCAGTAGTAAACAGGGGGCAATCTCTGGAAACACCATATATTTT. This sequence encodes CASSKQGAISGNTIYF.

V gene TRBV11-2 combines with J gene TRBJ2-6; possibly TRBD1 for D (5 bases). The V end lost 1 base, the J end lost 0 bases, and 13 bases lay between the germline ends. The CDR3 is 18 amino acids. Germline V gene data show CDR1 as SGHAT and CDR2 as FQNNGV. For the CDR3, the DNA is TGTGCCAGCAGCTTAGTGGCCAGGGATTACTCTGGGGCCAACGTCCTGACTTTC. Amino acid sequence: CASSLVARDYSGANVLTF.

A single count supports this clone. The V call is TRBV6-2 or TRBV6-3, the J call TRBJ2-6, with TRBD1 matching 7 bases. After removal of 6 bases from V and 2 bases from J, the junction contained 4 bases not matched to a gene. The CDR3 contains 15 residues. Germline V CDR1 and CDR2: MNHEY, SVGEGT. CDR3 sequence: CASSIQGTGANVLTF. CDR3 coding DNA: TGTGCCAGCAGCATACAGGGGACTGGGGCCAACGTCCTGACTTTC.

In regard to this clone: This same CDR3 is encoded by further DNA sequences in the sample. The chain uses TRBV28 and TRBJ1-4, with 8 bases lining up with TRBD1. In germline, CDR1 is MDHEN, CDR2 SYDVKM. After removal of 6 bases from V and 8 bases from J, the junction contained 8 bases not matched to a gene. The CDR3 is made up of 14 amino acids. In DNA form, the CDR3 reads TGTGCCAGCAGGCAAACAGGGGGGGGAGAAAAACTGTTTTTT. It translates to CASRQTGGGEKLFF.

V gene TRBV2 combines with J gene TRBJ1-1; a weak D match, TRBD1 (5 bases). Per the germline V gene, CDR1 is SNHLY and CDR2 is FYNNEI. This CDR3 spans 13 amino acids. Trimming pared 6 bases from V and 1 base from J, leaving 9 bases between. CDR3 DNA: TGTGCCAGCAGCACGGGGGGGAACACTGAAGCTTTCTTT. Translating it yields CASSTGGNTEAFF.

This clone was observed a single time. This sequence joins TRBV19 and TRBJ2-7, with 7 nucleotides matching TRBD1. This CDR3 has 15 amino acids. V shed 5 bases and J 3 bases; nucleotides not matched to a gene: 10. In germline, CDR1 is LNHDA, CDR2 SQIVND (reference sequence). CDR3 DNA: TGTGCCAGTAGTCCCCCAACAGGGGTCAACTACGAGCAGTACTTC. This gives the protein CASSPPTGVNYEQYF.

J is TRBJ1-6 and V is TRBV9; D remains ambiguous. Germline-derived CDR1 and CDR2 are SGDLS and YYNGEE. The CDR3 length is 13 residues. Trimming cost V 4 bases and J 6 bases, with 8 bases left between them. In DNA, the CDR3 is TGTGCCAGCAGCCCTCTAACTAATTCACCCCTCCACTTT. This translates into CASSPLTNSPLHF.

Remarks on this clone: In the same sample, other DNA sequences code for this CDR3. This chain links TRBV28 with TRBJ1-3; the D gene is possibly TRBD1 (5 bases). V dropped 5 bases and J dropped 0 bases, with 11 bases sitting between them. CDR3 length equals 15 residues. The germline CDR1 and CDR2 sequences are MDHEN and SYDVKM. CDR3 sequence (DNA): TGTGCCAGCAGTCCCGGTGGGGCCTCTGGAAACACCATATATTTT. It codes for CASSPGGASGNTIYF. The full variable domain, in which reference TRBV28 and TRBJ1-3 provide the parts outside the CDR3, is DVKVTQSSRYLVKRTGEKVFLECVQDMDHENMFWYRQDPGLGLRLIYFSYDVKMKEKGDIPEGYSVSREKKERFSLILESASTNQTSMYLCASSPGGASGNTIYFGEGSWLTVV.

Comments on this clone: At one end the junction does not follow the germline gene, possibly because of a read error. This chain links TRBV6-5 with TRBJ2-7, with 11 nucleotides matching TRBD1. There are 16 residues in the CDR3. From germline, CDR1 is MNHEY and CDR2 SVGAGI. In DNA form, the CDR3 reads TGTGCCAGCAGGTACTTACCGGGACAGGGGGCCTACGAGCAGTACTTC. The encoded protein is CASRYLPGQGAYEQYF.

V gene TRBV27 combines with J gene TRBJ1-1, with 9 positions matching TRBD1. Trimming removed 3 bases from V and 5 bases from J; junction bases left unmatched: 4. From germline, CDR1 is MNHEY and CDR2 SMNVEV (reference sequence). This CDR3 is 14 amino acids long. CDR3 region: CASSFGTGKTEAFF. CDR3 in DNA: TGTGCCAGCAGTTTCGGGACAGGGAAAACTGAAGCTTTCTTT.

V and J are TRBV4-1 and TRBJ2-3; D uncertain. CDR3 size: 13 residues. Germline V gene lookup returns CDR1 MGHRA and CDR2 YSYEKL. The V end was cut by 1 base, the J end by 13 bases, with 15 bases between. CDR3 in amino acids: CASSQAPLLLEYF. The DNA of the CDR3 is TGCGCCAGCAGCCAAGCGCCCCTACTCTTGGAGTATTTT.

The chain recombines TRBV28 with TRBJ2-2; D is perhaps TRBD2 (5 bases). The CDR3 is made up of 17 amino acids. Per the germline V gene, CDR1 is MDHEN and CDR2 is SYDVKM. The V end lost 2 bases, the J end lost 2 bases, and 15 bases lay between the germline ends. DNA of the CDR3: TGTGCCAGCAGTTTAATTAGCGCCCGAATTAACACCGGGGAGCTGTTTTTT. Its protein is CASSLISARINTGELFF.

The chain carries TRBV27 and TRBJ2-7, with a tentative D call TRBD1 (6 bases). The germline V gene encodes CDR1 MNHEY and CDR2 SMNVEV (reference sequence). V shed 0 bases and J shed 7 bases, with 13 bases lying between them. The CDR3 length is 14 residues. Written as DNA, the CDR3 is TGTGCCAGCAGTTTATCGCAGGGGTTAGGAGAGCAGTACTTC. Its translation is CASSLSQGLGEQYF.

This chain links TRBV28 with TRBJ2-7, with D possibly matching TRBD2 (6 bases). Germline CDR1 reads MDHEN; CDR2 reads SYDVKM. The CDR3 sequence is 10 residues long. The CDR3 sequence is CAYGGREQYF. The CDR3 region has the DNA TGTGCTTACGGGGGTCGGGAGCAGTACTTC.

This chain links TRBV3-1 (or the pseudogene TRBV3-2) with TRBJ2-3; D is perhaps TRBD1 (6 bases). V gave up 2 bases and J gave up 4 bases, with 16 bases separating them. Germline loops: CDR1 LGHDT, CDR2 YNNKEL (reference sequence). The CDR3 is made up of 16 amino acids. CDR3 sequence: CASSQRVGWGPDTQYF. Written as DNA, the CDR3 is TGTGCCAGCAGCCAACGGGTGGGGTGGGGGCCAGATACGCAGTATTTT.

J is TRBJ2-3 and V is TRBV27; tentatively, D is TRBD1 (7 bases). This CDR3 region has 19 residues. Between the trimmed V and J ends, which lost 6 bases and 1 base, there was a span of 26 bases. Germline V gives CDR1 MNHEY, CDR2 SMNVEV (reference sequence). The CDR3: CASRGAGQRLSLGTDTQYF. The CDR3, as DNA: TGTGCCAGCAGGGGGGCGGGACAGCGTTTATCTCTTGGCACAGATACGCAGTATTTT.

This chain uses TRBV11-3 with TRBJ2-7; D unclear. In germline, CDR1 is SGHNT, CDR2 YENEEA. Trimming stripped 6 bases from V and 2 bases from J, with 11 bases between. The CDR3 runs to 13 residues. This chain's CDR3 is CASSFRRAYEQYF. CDR3 coding DNA: TGTGCCAGCAGTTTTCGCCGGGCCTACGAGCAGTACTTC.

CDR3 in amino acids: CASSSTSGGSSYEQYF. As DNA, the CDR3 is TGTGCCAGCAGCTCGACTAGCGGGGGAAGCTCCTACGAGCAGTACTTC. The chain uses TRBV6-6 and TRBJ2-7; 12 bases are a match to TRBD2. The CDR3 runs to 16 residues. J gave up 0 bases and V 6 bases, and 6 bases lay outside the gene matches. The germline V gene has CDR1 MNHNY and CDR2 SVGAGI (reference sequence).

This chain joins TRBV19 and TRBJ2-7; TRBD1 aligns across 9 bases. This CDR3 contains 14 residues. The V and J ends lost 5 bases and 6 bases, in that order; junction bases with no gene match: 8. CDR1 is LNHDA, CDR2 SQIVND, per germline (reference sequence). CDR3 loop: CASSAGQGVGEQYF. DNA for the CDR3: TGTGCCAGTAGTGCGGGACAGGGAGTTGGCGAGCAGTACTTC.